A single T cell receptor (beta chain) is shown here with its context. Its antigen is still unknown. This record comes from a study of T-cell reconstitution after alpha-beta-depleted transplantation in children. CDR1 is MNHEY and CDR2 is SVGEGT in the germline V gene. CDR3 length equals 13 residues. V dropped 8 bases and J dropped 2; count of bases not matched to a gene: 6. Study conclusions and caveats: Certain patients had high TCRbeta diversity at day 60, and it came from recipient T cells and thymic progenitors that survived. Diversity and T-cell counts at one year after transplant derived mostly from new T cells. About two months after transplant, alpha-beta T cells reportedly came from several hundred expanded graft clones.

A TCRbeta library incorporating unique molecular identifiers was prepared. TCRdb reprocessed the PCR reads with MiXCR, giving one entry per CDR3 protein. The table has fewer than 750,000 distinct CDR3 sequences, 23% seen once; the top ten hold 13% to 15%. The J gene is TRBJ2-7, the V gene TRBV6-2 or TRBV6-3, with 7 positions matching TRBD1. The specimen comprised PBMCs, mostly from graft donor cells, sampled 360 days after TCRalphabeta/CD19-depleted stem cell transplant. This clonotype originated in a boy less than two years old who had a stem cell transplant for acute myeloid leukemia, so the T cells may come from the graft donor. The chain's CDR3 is CASATGMTYEQYF. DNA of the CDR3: TGTGCCAGCGCGACAGGGATGACCTACGAGCAGTACTTC.